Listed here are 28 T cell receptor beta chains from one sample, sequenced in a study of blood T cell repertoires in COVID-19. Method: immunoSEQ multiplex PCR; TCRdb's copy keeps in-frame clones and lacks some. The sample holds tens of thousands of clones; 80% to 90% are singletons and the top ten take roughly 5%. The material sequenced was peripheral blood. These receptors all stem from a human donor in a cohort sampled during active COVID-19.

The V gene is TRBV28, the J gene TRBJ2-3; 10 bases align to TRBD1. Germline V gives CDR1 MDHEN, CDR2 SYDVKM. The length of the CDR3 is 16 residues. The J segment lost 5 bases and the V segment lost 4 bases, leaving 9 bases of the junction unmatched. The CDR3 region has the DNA TGTGCCAGCAGTTACCCGACAGGGGGCGGATTAGATACGCAGTATTTT. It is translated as CASSYPTGGGLDTQYF.

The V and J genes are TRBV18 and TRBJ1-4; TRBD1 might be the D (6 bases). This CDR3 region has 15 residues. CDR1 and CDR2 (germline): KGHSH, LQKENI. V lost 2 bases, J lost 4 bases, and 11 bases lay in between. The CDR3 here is CASSPSGTRNEKLFF. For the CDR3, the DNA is TGTGCCAGCTCACCATCCGGGACACGTAATGAAAAACTGTTTTTT.

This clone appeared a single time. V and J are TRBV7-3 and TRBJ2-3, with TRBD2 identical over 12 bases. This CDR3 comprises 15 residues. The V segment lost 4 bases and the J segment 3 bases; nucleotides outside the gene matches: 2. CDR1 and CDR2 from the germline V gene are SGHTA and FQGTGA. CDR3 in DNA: TGTGCCAGCAGCTCTGGACTAGCGGGGACAGATACGCAGTATTTT. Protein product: CASSSGLAGTDTQYF. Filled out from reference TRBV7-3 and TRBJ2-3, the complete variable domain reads GAGVSQTPSNKVTEKGKYVELRCDPISGHTALYWYRQSLGQGPEFLIYFQGTGAADDSGLPNDRFFAVRPEGSVSTLKIQRTERGDSAVYLCASSSGLAGTDTQYFGPGTRLTVL.

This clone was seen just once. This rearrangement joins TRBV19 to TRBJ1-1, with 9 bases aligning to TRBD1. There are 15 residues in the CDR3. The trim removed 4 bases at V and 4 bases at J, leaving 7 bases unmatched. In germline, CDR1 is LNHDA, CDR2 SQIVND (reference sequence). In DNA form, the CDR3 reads TGTGCCAGTAGTAGGGGACAGGGAGGTGGCACTGAAGCTTTCTTT. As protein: CASSRGQGGGTEAFF.

The CDR3 DNA reads as TGCGCCAGCAGCCGGAGACAGGGGGCTAGCGAGCAGTACTTC. This translates into CASSRRQGASEQYF. This chain links TRBV4-3 with TRBJ2-7; the match to TRBD1 covers 10 bases. This CDR3 contains 14 residues. Germline values: CDR1 LGHNA, CDR2 YSLEER. V lost 4 bases, J lost 6 bases, and 6 bases stayed unmatched.

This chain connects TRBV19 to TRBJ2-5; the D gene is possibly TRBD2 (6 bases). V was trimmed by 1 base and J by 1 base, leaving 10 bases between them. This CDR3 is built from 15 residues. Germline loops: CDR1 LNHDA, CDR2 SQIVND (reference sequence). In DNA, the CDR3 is TGTGCCAGTAGTATAGCCCCGGGACTCCAAGAGACCCAGTACTTC. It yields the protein CASSIAPGLQETQYF.

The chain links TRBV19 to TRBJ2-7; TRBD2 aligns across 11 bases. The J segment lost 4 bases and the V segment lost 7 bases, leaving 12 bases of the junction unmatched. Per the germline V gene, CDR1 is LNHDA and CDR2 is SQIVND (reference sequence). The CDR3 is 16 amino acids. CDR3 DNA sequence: TGTGCCAGTACCAGGGGTCTAGCGGGAGGACCTTACGAGCAGTACTTC. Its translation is CASTRGLAGGPYEQYF.

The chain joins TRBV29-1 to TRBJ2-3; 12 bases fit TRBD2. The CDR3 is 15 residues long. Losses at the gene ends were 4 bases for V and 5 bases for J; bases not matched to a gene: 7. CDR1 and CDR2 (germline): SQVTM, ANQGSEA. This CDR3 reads CSVAPSGGAGDTQYF. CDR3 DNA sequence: TGCAGCGTTGCCCCTAGCGGGGGGGCTGGAGATACGCAGTATTTT.

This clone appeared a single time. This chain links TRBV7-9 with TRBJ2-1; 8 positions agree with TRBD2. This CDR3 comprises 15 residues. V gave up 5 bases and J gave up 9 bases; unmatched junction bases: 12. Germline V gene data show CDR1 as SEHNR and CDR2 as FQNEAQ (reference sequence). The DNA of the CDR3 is TGTGCCAGCAGCCCCGGGACTAGGGCTCTTGGTGAGCAGTTCTTC. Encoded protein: CASSPGTRALGEQFF. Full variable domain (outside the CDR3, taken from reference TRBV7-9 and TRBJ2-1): DTGVSQNPRHKITKRGQNVTFRCDPISEHNRLYWYRQTLGQGPEFLTYFQNEAQLEKSRLLSDRFSAERPKGSFSTLEIQRTEQGDSAMYLCASSPGTRALGEQFFGPGTRLTVL.

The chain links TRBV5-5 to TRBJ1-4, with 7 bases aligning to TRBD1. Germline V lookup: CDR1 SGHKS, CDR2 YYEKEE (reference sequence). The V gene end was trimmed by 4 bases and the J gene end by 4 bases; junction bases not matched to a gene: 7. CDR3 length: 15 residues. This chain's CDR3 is CASSRGLQDNEKLFF. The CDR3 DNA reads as TGTGCCAGCAGCAGGGGGCTTCAAGATAATGAAAAACTGTTTTTT.

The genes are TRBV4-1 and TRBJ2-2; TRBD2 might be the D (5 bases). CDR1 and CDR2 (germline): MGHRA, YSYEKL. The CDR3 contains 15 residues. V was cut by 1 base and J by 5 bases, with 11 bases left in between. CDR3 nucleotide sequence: TGCGCCAGCAGCCAAGTTGACGGGGAAACCGGGGAGCTGTTTTTT. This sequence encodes CASSQVDGETGELFF.

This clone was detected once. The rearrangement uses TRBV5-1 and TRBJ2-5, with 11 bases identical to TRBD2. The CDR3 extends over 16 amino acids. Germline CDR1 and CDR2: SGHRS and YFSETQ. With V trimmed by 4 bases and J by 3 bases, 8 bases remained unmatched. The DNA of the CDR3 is TGCGCCAGCAGCATCCATCCGGGACTAGCGGAAGAGACCCAGTACTTC. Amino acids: CASSIHPGLAEETQYF.

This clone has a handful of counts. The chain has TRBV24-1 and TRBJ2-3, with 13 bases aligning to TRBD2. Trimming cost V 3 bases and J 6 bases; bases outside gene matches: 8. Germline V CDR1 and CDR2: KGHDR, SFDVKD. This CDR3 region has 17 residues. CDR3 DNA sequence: TGTGCCACCAGTGATCCAGGGACTAGCGGGAAGTCCGATACGCAGTATTTT. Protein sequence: CATSDPGTSGKSDTQYF.

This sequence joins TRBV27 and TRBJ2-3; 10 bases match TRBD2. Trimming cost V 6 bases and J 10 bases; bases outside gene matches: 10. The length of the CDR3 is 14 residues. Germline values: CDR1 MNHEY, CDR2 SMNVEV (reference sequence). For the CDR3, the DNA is TGTGCCAGCAGAGCGGGGGGGCGGTTTGGTGCGCAGTATTTT. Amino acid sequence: CASRAGGRFGAQYF.

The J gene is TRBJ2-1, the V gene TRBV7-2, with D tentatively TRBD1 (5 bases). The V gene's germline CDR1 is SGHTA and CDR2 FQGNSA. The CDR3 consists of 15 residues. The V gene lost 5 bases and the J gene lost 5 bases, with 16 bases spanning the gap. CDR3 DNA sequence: TGTGCCAGCAGCCCAGGGTGGGGTGGACACAATGAGCAGTTCTTC. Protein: CASSPGWGGHNEQFF.

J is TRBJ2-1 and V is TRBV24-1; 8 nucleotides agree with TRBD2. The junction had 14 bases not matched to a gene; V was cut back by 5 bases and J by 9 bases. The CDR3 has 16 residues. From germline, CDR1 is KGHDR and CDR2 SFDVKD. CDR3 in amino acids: CATSVGHAGGLAEQFF. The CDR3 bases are TGTGCCACCAGTGTTGGCCATGCGGGAGGATTAGCTGAGCAGTTCTTC.

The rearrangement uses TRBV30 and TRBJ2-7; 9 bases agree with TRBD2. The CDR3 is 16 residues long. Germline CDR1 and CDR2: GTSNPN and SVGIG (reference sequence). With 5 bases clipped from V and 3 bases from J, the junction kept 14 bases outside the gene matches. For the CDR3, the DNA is TGTGCCTGGCGGCGGGGGGGCGGGGGGGGGAACTACGAGCAGTACTTC. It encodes CAWRRGGGGGNYEQYF.

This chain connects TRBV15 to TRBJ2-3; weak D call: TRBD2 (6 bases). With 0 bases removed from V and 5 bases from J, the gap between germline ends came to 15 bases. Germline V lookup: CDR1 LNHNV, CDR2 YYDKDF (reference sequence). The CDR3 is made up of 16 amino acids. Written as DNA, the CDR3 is TGTGCCACCAGCAGAGATTTGACGACGCGGGGAGATACGCAGTATTTT. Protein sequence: CATSRDLTTRGDTQYF.

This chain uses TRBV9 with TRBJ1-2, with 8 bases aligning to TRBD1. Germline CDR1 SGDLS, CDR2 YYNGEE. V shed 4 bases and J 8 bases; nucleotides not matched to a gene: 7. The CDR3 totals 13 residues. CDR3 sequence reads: CASSTDRGSGYTF. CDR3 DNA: TGTGCCAGCAGCACCGACAGGGGATCCGGCTACACCTTC. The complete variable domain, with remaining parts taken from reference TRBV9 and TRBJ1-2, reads DSGVTQTPKHLITATGQRVTLRCSPRSGDLSVYWYQQSLDQGLQFLIQYYNGEERAKGNILERFSAQQFPDLHSELNLSSLELGDSALYFCASSTDRGSGYTFGSGTRLTVV.

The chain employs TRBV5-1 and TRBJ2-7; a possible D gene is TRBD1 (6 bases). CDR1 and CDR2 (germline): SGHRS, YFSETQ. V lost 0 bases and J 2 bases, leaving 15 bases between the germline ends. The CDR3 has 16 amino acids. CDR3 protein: CASSLAPGTSTYEQYF. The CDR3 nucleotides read TGCGCCAGCAGCTTGGCCCCCGGGACATCAACCTACGAGCAGTACTTC.

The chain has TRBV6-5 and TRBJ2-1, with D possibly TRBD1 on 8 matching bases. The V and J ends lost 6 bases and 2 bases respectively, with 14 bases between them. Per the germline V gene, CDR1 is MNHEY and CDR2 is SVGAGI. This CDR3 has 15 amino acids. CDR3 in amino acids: CASRITGGAYNEQFF. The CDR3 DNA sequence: TGTGCCAGCAGGATTACAGGGGGGGCCTACAATGAGCAGTTCTTC.

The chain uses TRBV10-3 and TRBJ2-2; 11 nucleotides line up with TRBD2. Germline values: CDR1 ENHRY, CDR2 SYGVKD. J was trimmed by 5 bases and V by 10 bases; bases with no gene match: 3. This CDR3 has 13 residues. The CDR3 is CASASGGTGELFF. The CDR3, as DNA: TGTGCCAGCGCTAGCGGGGGGACCGGGGAGCTGTTTTTT.

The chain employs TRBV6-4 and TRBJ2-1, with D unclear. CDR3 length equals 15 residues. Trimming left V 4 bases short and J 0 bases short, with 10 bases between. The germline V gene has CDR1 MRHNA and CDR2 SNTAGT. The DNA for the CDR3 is TGTGCCAGCAGTGTCGACTCCAACTCCTACAATGAGCAGTTCTTC. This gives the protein CASSVDSNSYNEQFF.

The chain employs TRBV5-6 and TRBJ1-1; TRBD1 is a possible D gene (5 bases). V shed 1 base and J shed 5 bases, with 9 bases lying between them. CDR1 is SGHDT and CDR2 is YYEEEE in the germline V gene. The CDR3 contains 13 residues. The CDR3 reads CASSLMGGTEAFF. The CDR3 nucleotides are TGTGCCAGCAGCTTGATGGGGGGGACTGAAGCTTTCTTT.

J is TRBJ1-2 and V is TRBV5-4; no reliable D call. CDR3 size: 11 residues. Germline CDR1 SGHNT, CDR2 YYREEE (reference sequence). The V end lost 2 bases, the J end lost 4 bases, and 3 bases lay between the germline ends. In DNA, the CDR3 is TGTGCCAGCAGCTTCGGCTATGGCTACACCTTC. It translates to CASSFGYGYTF.

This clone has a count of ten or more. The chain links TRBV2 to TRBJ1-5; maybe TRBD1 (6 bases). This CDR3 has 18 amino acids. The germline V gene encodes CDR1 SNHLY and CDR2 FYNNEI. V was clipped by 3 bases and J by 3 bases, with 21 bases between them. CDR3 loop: CASSEAIGSGTLNQPQHF. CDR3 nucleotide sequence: TGTGCCAGCAGTGAGGCGATCGGCTCGGGGACACTCAATCAGCCCCAGCATTTT.

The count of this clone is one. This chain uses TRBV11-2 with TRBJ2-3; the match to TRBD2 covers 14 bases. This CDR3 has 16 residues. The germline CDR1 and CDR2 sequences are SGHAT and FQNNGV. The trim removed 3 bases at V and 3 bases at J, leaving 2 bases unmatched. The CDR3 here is CASSLTSGGATDTQYF. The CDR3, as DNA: TGTGCCAGCAGCTTGACTAGCGGGGGGGCAACAGATACGCAGTATTTT.

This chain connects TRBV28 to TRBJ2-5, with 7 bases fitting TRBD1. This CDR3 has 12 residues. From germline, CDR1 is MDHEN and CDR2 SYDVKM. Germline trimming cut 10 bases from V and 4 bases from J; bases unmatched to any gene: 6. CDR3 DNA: TGTGCCACCACGACAGGGACAGAGACCCAGTACTTC. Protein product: CATTTGTETQYF.